This T cell receptor beta chain was sequenced in a study of prognosis after radiotherapy for stage I lung cancer. With two-round multiplex PCR, TCR beta CDR3 sequences were amplified from genomic DNA. The first round of PCR was done with primers that matched each TRBV and TRBJ gene. From the multiplex PCR reads, TCRdb called clonotypes with MiXCR, one entry per CDR3 protein. The sample has about 18,000 distinct CDR3 sequences, about 17% seen once; the top ten hold roughly 38%. This clonotype showed up many times. The CDR3 extends over 15 amino acids. CDR1 is MNHEY, CDR2 SVGEGT, per germline. Unmatched junction bases numbered 8, after V lost 6 bases and J lost 5 bases.

The receptor comes from a donor aged 50 or older with non-small cell lung cancer. This material consisted of PBMCs, taken before or after stereotactic body radiation therapy (not recorded which). This chain uses TRBV6-2 or TRBV6-3 with TRBJ2-5; 11 bases are a match to TRBD2. This CDR3 reads CASSSSGRIGETQYF. DNA for the CDR3: TGTGCCAGCAGCTCTAGCGGGAGGATAGGGGAGACCCAGTACTTC.